One sample yielded the 16 T cell receptor beta chains listed below, sequenced in a study of beta chain features in type 1 diabetes. Investigators reverse transcribed all isolated RNA, so they sequenced expressed TCRB transcripts. Measured with immunoSEQ multiplex PCR; TCRdb has only the in-frame clones, and not every one. This sample has about 340,000 clones, with 6.5% to 10% found just once. The sample taken for sequencing was central memory CD4+ T cells from blood. These receptors came from a woman under 30 in good health.

The chain combines TRBV7-2 with TRBJ1-6; D not resolved. V lost 4 bases to trimming and J lost 7 bases, with 11 bases between them. This CDR3 has 14 residues. The V gene's germline CDR1 is SGHTA and CDR2 FQGNSA. The CDR3 protein is CASSSQWGNSPLHF. The CDR3 DNA is TGTGCCAGCAGCTCACAGTGGGGAAATTCACCCCTCCACTTT.

The table lists this clone with a few counts. The chain links TRBV7-2 to TRBJ1-3, with D tentatively TRBD1 (5 bases). The CDR3 length is 16 residues. Trimming shortened V by 1 base and J by 7 bases, and 17 bases separated the two germline ends. Per the germline V gene, CDR1 is SGHTA and CDR2 is FQGNSA. The CDR3 here is CASSLDPPGLGNTIYF. The CDR3 DNA follows: TGTGCCAGCAGCTTAGATCCCCCGGGACTGGGGAACACCATATATTTT.

This clone has a count of ten or more. CDR3: CASSLEANYGYTF. The DNA of the CDR3 is TGTGCCAGCTCCCTCGAAGCTAACTATGGCTACACCTTC. V and J are TRBV18 and TRBJ1-2; D is unclear. CDR1 KGHSH and CDR2 LQKENI come from the germline V gene. The V end lost 6 bases, the J end lost 0 bases, and 8 bases lay between the germline ends. The CDR3 has 13 amino acids.

This clone was observed a handful of times. This chain uses TRBV5-1 with TRBJ1-5; tentatively, D is TRBD1 (6 bases). The CDR3 extends over 13 amino acids. The V end was cut by 2 bases, the J end by 7 bases, with 10 bases between. The V gene's germline CDR1 is SGHRS and CDR2 YFSETQ. CDR3 region: CASSLTGFQPQHF. For the CDR3, the DNA is TGCGCCAGCAGCTTAACAGGGTTCCAGCCCCAGCATTTT.

The sample holds a few counts of this clone. This chain joins TRBV4-2 and TRBJ2-2; possibly TRBD2 for D (6 bases). V was clipped by 4 bases and J by 5 bases, with 20 bases between them. Germline V gene sequence: CDR1 LGHNA, CDR2 YNFKEQ. The CDR3 runs to 17 residues. In DNA, the CDR3 is TGTGCCAGCAGCCGGGGAGGCTCCGCGGCGGGGACCGGGGAGCTGTTTTTT. Residues: CASSRGGSAAGTGELFF.

This rearrangement joins TRBV5-1 to TRBJ1-3; maybe TRBD1 (5 bases). Trimming pared 4 bases from V and 0 bases from J, leaving 14 bases between. CDR3 length equals 16 residues. The germline V gene has CDR1 SGHRS and CDR2 YFSETQ. CDR3 bases: TGCGCCAGCAGCACCTCAGGGAGAGCCTCTGGAAACACCATATATTTT. This sequence encodes CASSTSGRASGNTIYF.

J is TRBJ2-7 and V is TRBV7-2, with a tentative D call TRBD1 (6 bases). The V end was cut by 3 bases, the J end by 2 bases, with 8 bases between. CDR3 size: 13 residues. Germline values: CDR1 SGHTA, CDR2 FQGNSA. CDR3 coding DNA: TGTGCCAGCAGCTTTGGGACACCCTACGAGCAGTACTTC. It specifies CASSFGTPYEQYF.

This clone turned up a few times. Other DNA variants within this sample encode the same CDR3. Here the CDR3 reads CSVTRRETQYF. CDR3 nucleotide sequence: TGCAGCGTGACCAGGAGGGAGACCCAGTACTTC. The chain links TRBV29-1 to TRBJ2-5, with D tentatively TRBD2 (5 bases). The V end lost 6 bases, the J end lost 5 bases, and 10 bases lay between the germline ends. CDR3 size: 11 residues. The germline gives CDR1 SQVTM, CDR2 ANQGSEA.

The genes are TRBV4-1 and TRBJ1-2, with TRBD1 identical over 7 bases. Germline V gene data show CDR1 as MGHRA and CDR2 as YSYEKL. The CDR3 length is 15 residues. V shed 4 bases, J shed 8 bases, and the junction held 13 bases outside the gene matches. The CDR3 is CASSPQTTGYHGYTF. The CDR3, as DNA: TGCGCCAGCAGCCCCCAGACGACAGGGTATCACGGCTACACCTTC.

This clone has a handful of counts. The rearrangement joins TRBV15 to TRBJ1-1; perhaps TRBD1 as D (6 bases). V dropped 5 bases and J dropped 1 base, with 11 bases sitting between them. CDR1 LNHNV and CDR2 YYDKDF come from the germline V gene (reference sequence). This CDR3 is built from 14 residues. CDR3 in DNA: TGTGCCACCAGCGTTGACAGGTCGAACACTGAAGCTTTCTTT. Amino acids: CATSVDRSNTEAFF.

The sample holds a few counts of this clone. The CDR3 coding sequence is TGCAGCGTTGAAGCTCTAGCGGGAAATGAGCAGTTCTTC. It encodes CSVEALAGNEQFF. The V and J genes are TRBV29-1 and TRBJ2-1; 9 nucleotides line up with TRBD2. The V and J ends lost 1 base and 7 bases, in that order; junction bases with no gene match: 2. This CDR3 region has 13 residues. CDR1 SQVTM and CDR2 ANQGSEA come from the germline V gene.

This clone was counted a few times. Here the CDR3 DNA reads TGTGCCAGCAGCCCCCGGCCCAGGGACCAATGTCAGCCCCAGCATTTT. Its translation: CASSPRPRDQCQPQHF. The genes are TRBV11-2 and TRBJ1-5; possibly TRBD1 for D (5 bases). This CDR3 is 16 amino acids long. CDR1 SGHAT and CDR2 FQNNGV come from the germline V gene. Trimming pared 5 bases from V and 6 bases from J, leaving 20 bases between.

The sample holds a few counts of this clone. At one end the junction does not follow the germline gene, possibly because of a read error. The J gene is TRBJ2-5, the V gene TRBV5-4; the match to TRBD2 covers 13 bases. The CDR3 loop spans 16 amino acids. Germline lookup yields CDR1 SGHNT and CDR2 YYREEE (reference sequence). This CDR3 is CASSPGTSGTQGTQYF. The CDR3 nucleotides are TGTGCCAGCAGCCCCGGGACTAGCGGGACCCAAGGGACCCAGTACTTC.

This clone occurred a few times. In DNA form, the CDR3 reads TGTGCCAGCAGCGACAGGGCCGTGGAGACCCAGTACTTC. This gives the protein CASSDRAVETQYF. The V and J genes are TRBV6-6 and TRBJ2-5; the match to TRBD1 covers 7 bases. After removal of 6 bases from V and 5 bases from J, the junction contained 6 bases not matched to a gene. In germline, CDR1 is MNHNY, CDR2 SVGAGI (reference sequence). This CDR3 has 13 residues.

This clone was seen many times. The rearrangement joins TRBV9 to TRBJ2-7, with TRBD2 identical over 15 bases. The CDR3 extends over 15 amino acids. The ends lost 4 bases at V and 6 bases at J; junction bases unmatched: 5. CDR1 SGDLS and CDR2 YYNGEE come from the germline V gene. CDR3 sequence: CASSKGLAGGSEQYF. CDR3 sequence (DNA): TGTGCCAGCAGCAAGGGACTAGCGGGAGGATCCGAGCAGTACTTC. The full variable domain, rest sourced from reference TRBV9 and TRBJ2-7, is DSGVTQTPKHLITATGQRVTLRCSPRSGDLSVYWYQQSLDQGLQFLIQYYNGEERAKGNILERFSAQQFPDLHSELNLSSLELGDSALYFCASSKGLAGGSEQYFGPGTRLTVT.

CDR3 loop: CASSLWGSFGYEQYF. The CDR3, as DNA: TGTGCCAGCAGCTTATGGGGTAGCTTCGGGTACGAGCAGTACTTC. The V call is TRBV7-2, the J call TRBJ2-7; D is unresolved. Between the trimmed V and J ends, which lost 2 bases and 4 bases, there was a span of 15 bases. This CDR3 is 15 amino acids long. In germline, CDR1 is SGHTA, CDR2 FQGNSA. Full variable domain (remainder filled in from reference TRBV7-2 and TRBJ2-7): GAGVSQSPSNKVTEKGKDVELRCDPISGHTALYWYRQSLGQGLEFLIYFQGNSAPDKSGLPSDRFSAERTGGSVSTLTIQRTQQEDSAVYLCASSLWGSFGYEQYFGPGTRLTVT.